These T cell receptor beta chains were read from a single sample in a study of blood T cell repertoires in COVID-19. Profiling relied on immunoSEQ multiplex PCR, and the TCRdb table lists in-frame clones only, not all of them. The sample has around 140,000 clones, about 77% seen once. The sample was peripheral blood. The receptors were gathered from a woman between 50 and 59 years old with active or convalescent COVID-19. Each CDR3 is given with its conserved first and last residue. A D gene is named only where the DNA matches it firmly. Some rows mark clone size as missing; the rest say once, few, many or name a class of expanded clone.

size	V	D	J	DNA	CDR3
.	TRBV6-1	.	TRBJ1-5	TGTGCCAGCAGTGTCGAGGTCCCGAGGGGCAATCAGCCCCAGCATTTT	CASSVEVPRGNQPQHF
.	TRBV12-3/TRBV12-4	.	TRBJ2-7	TGTGCCAGCAGTTCGGCCTACGAGCAGTACTTC	CASSSAYEQYF
.	TRBV19	.	TRBJ2-7	TGTGCCAGTAGTATAGGGAGGTCCTCCTACGAGCAGTACTTC	CASSIGRSSYEQYF
.	TRBV9	TRBD2	TRBJ2-1	TGTGCCAGCAGCGCCCGTAGCGGGAGTCTCCACAATGAGCAGTTCTTC	CASSARSGSLHNEQFF
.	TRBV28	.	TRBJ1-2	TGTGCCAGCAGCCAGACAGCTACCTACTATGGCTACACCTTC	CASSQTATYYGYTF
once	TRBV10-1	TRBD1	TRBJ1-1	TGCGCCAGCATCAAGTCCCGGGACAGGGGGCCCGAAATTCTACGACCGAACACTGAAGCTTTCTTT	CASIKSRDRGPEILRPNTEAFF
once	TRBV29-1	.	TRBJ2-1	TGCAGCGTTCAACAGGGACTAACCTCTTACAATGAGCAGTTCTTC	CSVQQGLTSYNEQFF
.	TRBV10-3	.	TRBJ2-7	TGTGCCATCAGTGAAGGACAGCTGGGCTCCTACGAGCAGTACTTC	CAISEGQLGSYEQYF
.	TRBV4-2	TRBD2	TRBJ2-1	TGTGCCAGCAGCCAACCTCTAGCGGGGGACTACAATGAGCAGTTCTTC	CASSQPLAGDYNEQFF
.	TRBV7-3	TRBD2	TRBJ2-2	TGTGCCAGCAGTTATAACGGGGGGGCCAGCGCCGGGGAGCTGTTTTTT	CASSYNGGASAGELFF
.	TRBV7-8	TRBD1	TRBJ1-3	TGTGCCAGCAGCCCAAGGACAGGGGGCTCTGGAAACACCATATATTTT	CASSPRTGGSGNTIYF
.	TRBV4-3	TRBD2	TRBJ2-1	TGCGCCAGCAGCCAAGGGACTAGCGGGAATAGTGAGCAGTTCTTC	CASSQGTSGNSEQFF
.	TRBV5-6	.	TRBJ1-2	TGTGCCAGCAGCCGAGGGGAGGGATCTAGCTATGGCTACACCTTC	CASSRGEGSSYGYTF
few	TRBV6-2/TRBV6-3	TRBD2	TRBJ2-1	TGTGCCAGCAGTTCCCTGAGCGGGGGACTCTACAATGAGCAGTTCTTC	CASSSLSGGLYNEQFF
.	TRBV12-3/TRBV12-4	.	TRBJ1-1	TGTGCCAGCGCCAATGGGGGGGGAGAAGCTTTCTTT	CASANGGGEAFF
once	TRBV21-1	.	TRBJ2-1	TGTGCCAGCAGCAAGGGGACTAGCGAGATTAATGAGCAGTTCTTC	CASSKGTSEINEQFF
.	TRBV5-1	.	TRBJ1-2	TGCGCCAGCAGCTTGGCGGCAGGGTCCAACTATGGCTACACCTTC	CASSLAAGSNYGYTF
.	TRBV6-1	.	TRBJ1-3	TGTGCCAGCAGTGAAATAACAGACACCACCATATATTTT	CASSEITDTTIYF
.	TRBV5-1	.	TRBJ2-3	TGCGCCAGCCGCCGGGATGGGGGCGGTGTCACAGATACGCAGTATTTT	CASRRDGGGVTDTQYF
.	TRBV2	TRBD1	TRBJ1-1	TGTGCCAGCAAGGGACAGCAGAACACTGAAGCTTTCTTT	CASKGQQNTEAFF
.	TRBV9	.	TRBJ2-1	TGTGCCAGCAGCCCGCTCGGGGGCAATGAGCAGTTCTTC	CASSPLGGNEQFF
.	TRBV7-6	TRBD2	TRBJ2-1	TGTGCCAGCAGCTCCCAGCCTCTCCCGGGAGGTGAGCAGTTCTTC	CASSSQPLPGGEQFF
.	TRBV28	TRBD1	TRBJ2-5	TGTGCCAGCAGTTCCGGGACAGGGGCCATTCAATACTTC	CASSSGTGAIQYF
.	TRBV18	TRBD1	TRBJ1-5	TGTGCCAGCTCACCACAGGGGGCGGATCAGCCCCAGCATTTT	CASSPQGADQPQHF
.	TRBV25-1	.	TRBJ1-2	TGTGCCAGCAGTGACTGGGAGCGTGGCTACACCTTC	CASSDWERGYTF
.	TRBV4-3	TRBD1	TRBJ1-1	TGCGCCAGCAGCCAAGATACGGGGACAGGGGTCCGCACTGAAGCTTTCTTT	CASSQDTGTGVRTEAFF
.	TRBV12-3/TRBV12-4	.	TRBJ1-1	TGTGCCAGCAGCCGGGGGGAGCACACTGAAGCTTTCTTT	CASSRGEHTEAFF
many	TRBV19	.	TRBJ1-2	TGTGCCAGTAGTATGAACTTCCACTATGGCTACACCTTC	CASSMNFHYGYTF
.	TRBV28	TRBD1	TRBJ2-3	TGTGCCAGCAGCGTTCCGGGACAGGGTAGCACAGATACGCAGTATTTT	CASSVPGQGSTDTQYF
.	TRBV7-3	TRBD2	TRBJ2-1	TGTGCCAGCAGCTGGGGGACTAGCAAGAATGAGCAGTTCTTC	CASSWGTSKNEQFF
few	TRBV2	TRBD1	TRBJ1-6	TGTGCCAGCAGGGGGACAGCTAATTCACCCCTCCACTTT	CASRGTANSPLHF
.	TRBV27	TRBD1	TRBJ1-2	TGTGCCAGCAGTTTGAGGGGGCGGGGTGGCTACACCTTC	CASSLRGRGGYTF
once	TRBV30	TRBD1	TRBJ2-3	TGTGCCTGGAGGGGGACAGGGGTCGTATGGCAGTATTTT	CAWRGTGVVWQYF
.	TRBV19	TRBD2	TRBJ2-5	TGTGCCAGTAGTACCCGGCGGGGGAGTCAAGAGACCCAGTACTTC	CASSTRRGSQETQYF
.	TRBV27	.	TRBJ1-2	TGTGCCAGCAGTTTTTCGGGAAGGGTTTATGGCTACACCTTC	CASSFSGRVYGYTF
.	TRBV4-1	.	TRBJ2-3	TGCGCCAGCAGCCAAGATAAGCGAGATACGCAGTATTTT	CASSQDKRDTQYF
.	TRBV19	.	TRBJ2-5	TGTGCCAGTAATCGAGGGCCCCAGGAGACCCAGTACTTC	CASNRGPQETQYF
.	TRBV30	.	TRBJ2-7	TGTGCCTGGAGTGGGGGCGGTAAGGCCTACGAGCAGTACTTC	CAWSGGGKAYEQYF
.	TRBV5-1	TRBD1	TRBJ2-3	TGCGCCAGCAGCCCCTCGGCGAGGGGGCGATCAGATACGCAGTATTTT	CASSPSARGRSDTQYF
.	TRBV28	.	TRBJ2-7	TGTGCCAGCAGTTTAGCGTCCCTCGCCGAGCAGTACTTC	CASSLASLAEQYF
.	TRBV27	TRBD1	TRBJ1-1	TGTGCCAGCAGTTTACGGACAGGGGGGAGCACTGAAGCTTTCTTT	CASSLRTGGSTEAFF
once	TRBV5-4	TRBD1	TRBJ1-4	TGTGCCAGCAGCTTGGAGCTGGGCAGGGGGGCGGAAAAACTGTTTTTT	CASSLELGRGAEKLFF
.	TRBV27	TRBD2	TRBJ2-7	TGTGCCAGCAGTCCTCGGACTAGCTCCTACGAGCAGTACTTC	CASSPRTSSYEQYF
.	TRBV6-4	.	TRBJ1-2	TGTGCCAGCAGCTCGCCGGGAGGGCGGTACTATGGCTACACCTTC	CASSSPGGRYYGYTF
.	TRBV7-9	TRBD2	TRBJ2-1	TGTGCCAGCAGCCCTATACTAGCGGACCCGGGGAATGAGCAGTTCTTC	CASSPILADPGNEQFF
.	TRBV10-3	TRBD1	TRBJ1-5	TGTGCCATCAGTGAGCCGACAGGGGCGGGACAGCCCCAGCATTTT	CAISEPTGAGQPQHF